These 10 T cell receptor beta chains originate from one sample sequenced in a study of T cell repertoires in cytomegalovirus infection. These receptors' targets are unknown. TCRdb re-derived calls from the reads in MiXCR, one entry per CDR3 protein. Among roughly 150,000 distinct CDR3 sequences listed, about 31% were seen once. The material sequenced was CD8+ T cells from cultured PBMCs, taken from culture after CMV antigen stimulation. These receptors came from a human donor in good health (CMV status not recorded). Some clones in this sample may be carry-over from other donors' samples.

The chain has TRBV5-6 and TRBJ2-2; 7 bases line up with TRBD2. This CDR3 region has 15 residues. Trimming cost V 0 bases and J 4 bases; bases outside gene matches: 3. Germline V lookup: CDR1 SGHDT, CDR2 YYEEEE. CDR3 bases: TGTGCCAGCAGCTTGGGCGGGGGAACCACCGGGGAGCTGTTTTTT. Encoded protein: CASSLGGGTTGELFF.

The V gene is TRBV6-6, the J gene TRBJ2-1; perhaps D is TRBD1 or TRBD2 (5 bases each). The CDR3 has 14 amino acids. The V gene lost 2 bases and the J gene lost 2 bases, with 7 bases spanning the gap. CDR1 MNHNY and CDR2 SVGAGI come from the germline V gene (reference sequence). The CDR3 nucleotides read TGTGCCAGCAGTTACGGGGGTACCTACAATGAGCAGTTCTTC. Protein sequence: CASSYGGTYNEQFF.

V gene TRBV19 combines with J gene TRBJ2-3; D tentatively reads TRBD1 or TRBD2 (5 bases each). V lost 10 bases, J lost 2 bases, and 19 bases lay in between. CDR3 length equals 15 residues. Germline CDR1 and CDR2: LNHDA and SQIVND (reference sequence). CDR3 sequence reads: CATASGAKYTDTQYF. Written as DNA, the CDR3 is TGTGCCACGGCCTCCGGGGCCAAATACACAGATACGCAGTATTTT.

The V call is TRBV10-3, the J call TRBJ1-4; 10 bases align to TRBD1. CDR3 size: 16 residues. V shed 8 bases, J shed 6 bases, and the junction held 12 bases outside the gene matches. Per germline, CDR1 ENHRY and CDR2 SYGVKD. CDR3 amino acids: CAIGYEKGTGDEKLFF. In DNA form, the CDR3 reads TGTGCCATCGGGTATGAGAAGGGGACAGGGGATGAAAAACTGTTTTTT.

The chain recombines TRBV7-6 with TRBJ1-1, with D maybe TRBD1 (6 bases). Between the trimmed V and J ends, which lost 3 bases and 1 base, there was a span of 12 bases. CDR3 length equals 15 residues. CDR1 and CDR2 from the germline V gene are SGHVS and FNYEAQ. Here the CDR3 DNA reads TGTGCCAGCAGCTTCCTGACAGGCCAGAACACTGAAGCTTTCTTT. Translated, it gives CASSFLTGQNTEAFF.

The V gene is TRBV9, the J gene TRBJ1-1; D possibly corresponds to TRBD1 (5 bases). CDR1 is SGDLS, CDR2 YYNGEE, per germline. Trimming left V 4 bases short and J 7 bases short, with 20 bases between. This CDR3 has 15 residues. The CDR3 nucleotides read TGTGCCAGCAGCATACAGCCGAGGGACGAGGTTGAAGCTTTCTTT. Its protein product is CASSIQPRDEVEAFF. The variable domain in full, with the rest retrieved from reference TRBV9 and TRBJ1-1, is DSGVTQTPKHLITATGQRVTLRCSPRSGDLSVYWYQQSLDQGLQFLIQYYNGEERAKGNILERFSAQQFPDLHSELNLSSLELGDSALYFCASSIQPRDEVEAFFGQGTRLTVV.

This clonotype was counted only a few times. The rearrangement links TRBV27 to TRBJ2-7; D not resolved. CDR3 length: 13 residues. CDR1 is MNHEY, CDR2 SMNVEV, per germline (reference sequence). With 2 bases removed from V and 6 bases from J, the gap between germline ends came to 11 bases. The CDR3 loop reads CASSLIGQPEQYF. The CDR3 coding sequence is TGTGCCAGCAGTTTAATAGGGCAGCCCGAGCAGTACTTC.

V is TRBV28 and J is TRBJ2-7; tentatively, D is TRBD1 or TRBD2 (5 bases each). Deletions cut 5 bases from V and 2 bases from J, with 10 bases between. The germline gives CDR1 MDHEN, CDR2 SYDVKM. The CDR3 extends over 13 amino acids. CDR3 in amino acids: CASSMGDAYEQYF. CDR3 coding DNA: TGTGCCAGCAGTATGGGGGACGCCTACGAGCAGTACTTC.

In its sample, this clonotype was seen a few times. The rearrangement uses TRBV7-9 and TRBJ1-2; TRBD1 might be the D (5 bases). V was pared by 4 bases and J by 8 bases, with 20 bases between. The germline gives CDR1 SEHNR, CDR2 FQNEAQ (reference sequence). The CDR3 is 15 amino acids. In DNA, the CDR3 is TGTGCCAGCAGCTCCCTTGAGTCGTCCCAGGGAGGCTACACCTTC. Translating it yields CASSSLESSQGGYTF.

In its sample, this clonotype was seen a few times. In nucleotides, the CDR3 is TGTGCCAGCAGCTTGAGACAGGGCAACTACGAGCAGTACTTC. Its protein is CASSLRQGNYEQYF. The rearrangement links TRBV7-9 to TRBJ2-7; 7 bases align to TRBD1. Germline CDR1 is SEHNR and CDR2 is FQNEAQ (reference sequence). Trimming at V came to 3 bases and at J to 3 bases, leaving 5 bases not matched to a gene. CDR3 length: 14 residues.